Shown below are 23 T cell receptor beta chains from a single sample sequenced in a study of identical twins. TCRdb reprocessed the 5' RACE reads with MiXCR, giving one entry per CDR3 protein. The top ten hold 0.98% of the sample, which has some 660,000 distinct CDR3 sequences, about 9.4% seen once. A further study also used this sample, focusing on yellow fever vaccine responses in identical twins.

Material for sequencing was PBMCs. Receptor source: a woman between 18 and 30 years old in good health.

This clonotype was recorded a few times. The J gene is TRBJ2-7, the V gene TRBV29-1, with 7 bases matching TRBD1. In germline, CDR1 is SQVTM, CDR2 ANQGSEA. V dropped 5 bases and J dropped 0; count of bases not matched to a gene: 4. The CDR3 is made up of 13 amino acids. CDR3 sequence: CSVRTGDSYEQYF. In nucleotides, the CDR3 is TGCAGCGTTCGGACAGGTGACTCCTACGAGCAGTACTTC.

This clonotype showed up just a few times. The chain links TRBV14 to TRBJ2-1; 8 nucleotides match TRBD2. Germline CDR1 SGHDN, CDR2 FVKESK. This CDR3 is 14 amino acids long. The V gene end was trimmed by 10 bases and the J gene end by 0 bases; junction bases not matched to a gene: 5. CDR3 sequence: CANGGVPSYNEQFF. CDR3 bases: TGTGCCAACGGGGGGGTACCCTCCTACAATGAGCAGTTCTTC.

CDR3 region: CSVGTGLAGGGQYF. The CDR3 nucleotides read TGCAGCGTTGGTACCGGACTAGCGGGGGGCGGGCAGTACTTC. J is TRBJ2-7 and V is TRBV29-1, with 14 bases fitting TRBD2. In germline, CDR1 is SQVTM, CDR2 ANQGSEA. The CDR3 covers 14 residues. V was pared by 4 bases and J by 9 bases, with 8 bases of the junction left unmatched.

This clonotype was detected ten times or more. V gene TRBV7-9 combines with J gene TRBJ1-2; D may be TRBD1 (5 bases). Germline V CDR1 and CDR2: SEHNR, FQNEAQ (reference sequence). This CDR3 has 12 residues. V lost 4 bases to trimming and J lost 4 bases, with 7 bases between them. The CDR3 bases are TGTGCCAGCAGCTCAGACAGCTATGGCTACACCTTC. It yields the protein CASSSDSYGYTF.

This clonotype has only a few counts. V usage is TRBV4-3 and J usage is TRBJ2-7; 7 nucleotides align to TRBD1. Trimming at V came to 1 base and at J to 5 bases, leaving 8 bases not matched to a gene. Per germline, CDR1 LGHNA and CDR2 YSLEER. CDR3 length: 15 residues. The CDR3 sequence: CASSQVWTGVHEQYF. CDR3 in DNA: TGCGCCAGCAGCCAAGTTTGGACAGGTGTCCACGAGCAGTACTTC.

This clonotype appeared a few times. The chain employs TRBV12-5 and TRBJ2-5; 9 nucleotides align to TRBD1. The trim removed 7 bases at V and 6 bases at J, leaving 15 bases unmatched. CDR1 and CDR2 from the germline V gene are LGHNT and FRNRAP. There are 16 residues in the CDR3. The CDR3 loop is CASAIDSGTGRKTQYF. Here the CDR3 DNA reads TGTGCTAGTGCCATCGATAGTGGGACAGGGCGGAAGACCCAGTACTTC.

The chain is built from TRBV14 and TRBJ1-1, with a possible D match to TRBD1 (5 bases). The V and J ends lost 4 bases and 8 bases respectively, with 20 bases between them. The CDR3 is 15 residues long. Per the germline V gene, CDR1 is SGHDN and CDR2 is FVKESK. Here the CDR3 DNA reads TGTGCCAGCAGCCCGTTGGGGCAGGCGATCCCAGAAGCTTTCTTT. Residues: CASSPLGQAIPEAFF.

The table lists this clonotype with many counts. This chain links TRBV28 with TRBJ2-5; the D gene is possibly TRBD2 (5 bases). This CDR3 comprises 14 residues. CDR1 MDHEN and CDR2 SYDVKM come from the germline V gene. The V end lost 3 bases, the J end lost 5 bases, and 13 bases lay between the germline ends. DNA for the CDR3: TGTGCCAGCAGTTTGGATCCGGAGCGGGAGACCCAGTACTTC. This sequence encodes CASSLDPERETQYF.

CDR3: CASSSRTSGWDEQFF. The CDR3 nucleotides read TGTGCCAGCAGCTCCCGGACTAGCGGGTGGGATGAGCAGTTCTTC. The chain combines TRBV11-3 with TRBJ2-1; 11 bases are shared with TRBD2. In germline, CDR1 is SGHNT, CDR2 YENEEA. The CDR3 covers 15 residues. With V trimmed by 4 bases and J by 8 bases, 7 bases remained unmatched.

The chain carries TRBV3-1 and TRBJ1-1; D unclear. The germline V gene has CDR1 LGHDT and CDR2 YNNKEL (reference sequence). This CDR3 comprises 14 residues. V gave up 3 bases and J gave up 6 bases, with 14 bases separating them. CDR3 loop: CASSQFSGIPEAFF. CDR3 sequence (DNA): TGTGCCAGCAGCCAGTTTTCAGGAATACCTGAAGCTTTCTTT.

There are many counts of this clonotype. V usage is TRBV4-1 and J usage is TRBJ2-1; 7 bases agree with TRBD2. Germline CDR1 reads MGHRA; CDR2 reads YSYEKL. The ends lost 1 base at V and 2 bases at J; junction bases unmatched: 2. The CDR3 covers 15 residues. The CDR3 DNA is TGCGCCAGCAGCCAAGGCGGGAGTGCCTACAATGAGCAGTTCTTC. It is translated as CASSQGGSAYNEQFF.

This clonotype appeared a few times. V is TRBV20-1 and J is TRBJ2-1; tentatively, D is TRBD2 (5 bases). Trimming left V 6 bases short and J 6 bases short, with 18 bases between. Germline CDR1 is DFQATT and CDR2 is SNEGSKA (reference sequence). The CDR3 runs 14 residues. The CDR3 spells CSARDYPSLNEQFF. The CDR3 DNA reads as TGCAGTGCCCGAGACTATCCCTCCCTCAATGAGCAGTTCTTC.

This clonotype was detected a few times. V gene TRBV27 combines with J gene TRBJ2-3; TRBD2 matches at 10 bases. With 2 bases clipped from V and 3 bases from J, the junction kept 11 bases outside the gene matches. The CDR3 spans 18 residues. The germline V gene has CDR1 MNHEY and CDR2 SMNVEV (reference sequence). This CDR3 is CASSLSGGGGPVTDTQYF. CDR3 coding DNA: TGTGCCAGCAGTTTAAGCGGGGGGGGCGGTCCAGTGACAGATACGCAGTATTTT.

The DNA for the CDR3 is TGTGCCAGCAGCCAAGAAGGACTAGCGACTCGAGAGACCCAGTACTTC. Translating gives CASSQEGLATRETQYF. The gene calls are TRBV3-1 and TRBJ2-5; 9 bases fit TRBD2. J was trimmed by 4 bases and V by 0 bases; bases with no gene match: 6. The CDR3 has 16 residues. Germline CDR1 reads LGHDT; CDR2 reads YNNKEL (reference sequence).

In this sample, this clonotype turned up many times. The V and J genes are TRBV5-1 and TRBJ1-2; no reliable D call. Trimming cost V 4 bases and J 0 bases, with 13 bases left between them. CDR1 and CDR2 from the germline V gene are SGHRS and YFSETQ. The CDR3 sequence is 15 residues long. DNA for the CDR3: TGCGCCAGCAGCGGATCCTTATCAGCTAACTATGGCTACACCTTC. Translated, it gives CASSGSLSANYGYTF.

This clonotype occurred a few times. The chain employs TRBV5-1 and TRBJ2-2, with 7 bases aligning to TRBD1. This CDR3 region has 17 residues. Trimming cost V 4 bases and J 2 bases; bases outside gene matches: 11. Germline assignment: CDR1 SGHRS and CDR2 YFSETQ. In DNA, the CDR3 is TGCGCCAGCAGCAGTCTATACAGGGGAGATAACACCGGGGAGCTGTTTTTT. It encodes CASSSLYRGDNTGELFF.

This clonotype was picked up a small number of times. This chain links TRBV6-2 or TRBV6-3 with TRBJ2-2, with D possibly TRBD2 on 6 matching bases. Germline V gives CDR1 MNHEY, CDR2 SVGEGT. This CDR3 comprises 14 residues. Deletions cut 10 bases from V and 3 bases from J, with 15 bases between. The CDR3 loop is CAIKKWGDTGELFF. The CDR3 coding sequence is TGTGCCATTAAGAAATGGGGGGACACCGGGGAGCTGTTTTTT.

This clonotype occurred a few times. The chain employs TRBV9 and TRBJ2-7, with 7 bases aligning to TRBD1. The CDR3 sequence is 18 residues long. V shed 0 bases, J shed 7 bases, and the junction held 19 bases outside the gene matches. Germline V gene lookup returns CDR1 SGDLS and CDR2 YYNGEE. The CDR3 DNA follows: TGTGCCAGCAGCGTAGATCCGATGACAGGGTCCCCTTTGGATGAGCAGTACTTC. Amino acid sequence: CASSVDPMTGSPLDEQYF.

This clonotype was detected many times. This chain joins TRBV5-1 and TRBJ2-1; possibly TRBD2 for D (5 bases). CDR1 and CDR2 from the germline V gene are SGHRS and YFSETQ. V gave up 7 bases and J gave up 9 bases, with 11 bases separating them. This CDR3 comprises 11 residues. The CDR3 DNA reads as TGCGCCAGCCAACTAGTCACTGAGCAGTTCTTC. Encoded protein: CASQLVTEQFF.

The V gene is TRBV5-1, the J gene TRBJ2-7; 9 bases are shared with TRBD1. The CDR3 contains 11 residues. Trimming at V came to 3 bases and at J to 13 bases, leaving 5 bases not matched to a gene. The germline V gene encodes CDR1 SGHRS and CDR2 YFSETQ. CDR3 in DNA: TGCGCCAGCAGCTCCGACAGGGGGAGATACTTC. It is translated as CASSSDRGRYF. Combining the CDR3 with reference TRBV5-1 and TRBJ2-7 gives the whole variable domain KAGVTQTPRYLIKTRGQQVTLSCSPISGHRSVSWYQQTPGQGLQFLFEYFSETQRNKGNFPGRFSGRQFSNSRSEMNVSTLELGDSALYLCASSSDRGRYFGPGTRLTVT.

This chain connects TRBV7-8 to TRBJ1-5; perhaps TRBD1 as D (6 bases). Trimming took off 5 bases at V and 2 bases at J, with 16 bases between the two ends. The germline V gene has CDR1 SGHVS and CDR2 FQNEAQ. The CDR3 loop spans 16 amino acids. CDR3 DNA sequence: TGTGCCAGCAGCACGGACAGCTTCGGGGGCAATCAGCCCCAGCATTTT. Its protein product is CASSTDSFGGNQPQHF.

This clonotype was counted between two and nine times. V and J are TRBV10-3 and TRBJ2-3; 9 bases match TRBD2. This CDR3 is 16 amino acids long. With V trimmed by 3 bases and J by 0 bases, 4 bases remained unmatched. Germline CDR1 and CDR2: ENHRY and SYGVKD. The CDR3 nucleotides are TGTGCCATCAGTGACCTAGCGGGGCCTAGCACAGATACGCAGTATTTT. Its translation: CAISDLAGPSTDTQYF.

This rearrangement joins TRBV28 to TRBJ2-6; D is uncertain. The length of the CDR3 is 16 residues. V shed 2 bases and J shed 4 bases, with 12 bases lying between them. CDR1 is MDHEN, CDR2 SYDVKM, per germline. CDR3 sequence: CASSLRIYAGANVLTF. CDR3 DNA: TGTGCCAGCAGTTTAAGAATCTATGCCGGGGCCAACGTCCTGACTTTC. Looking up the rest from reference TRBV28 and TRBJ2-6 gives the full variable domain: DVKVTQSSRYLVKRTGEKVFLECVQDMDHENMFWYRQDPGLGLRLIYFSYDVKMKEKGDIPEGYSVSREKKERFSLILESASTNQTSMYLCASSLRIYAGANVLTFGAGSRLTVL.